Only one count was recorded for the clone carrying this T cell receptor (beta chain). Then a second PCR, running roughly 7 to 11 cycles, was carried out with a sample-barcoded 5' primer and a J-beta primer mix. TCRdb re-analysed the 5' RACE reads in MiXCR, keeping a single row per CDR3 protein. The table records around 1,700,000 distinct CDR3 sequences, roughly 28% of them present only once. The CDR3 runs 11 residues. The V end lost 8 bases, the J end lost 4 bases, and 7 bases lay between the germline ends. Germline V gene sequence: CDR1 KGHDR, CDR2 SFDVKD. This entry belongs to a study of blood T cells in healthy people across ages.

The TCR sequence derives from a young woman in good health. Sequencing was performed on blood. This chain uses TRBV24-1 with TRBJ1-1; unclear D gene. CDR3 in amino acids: CATNRGTEAFF. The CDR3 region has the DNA TGTGCCACCAATCGGGGCACTGAAGCTTTCTTT.